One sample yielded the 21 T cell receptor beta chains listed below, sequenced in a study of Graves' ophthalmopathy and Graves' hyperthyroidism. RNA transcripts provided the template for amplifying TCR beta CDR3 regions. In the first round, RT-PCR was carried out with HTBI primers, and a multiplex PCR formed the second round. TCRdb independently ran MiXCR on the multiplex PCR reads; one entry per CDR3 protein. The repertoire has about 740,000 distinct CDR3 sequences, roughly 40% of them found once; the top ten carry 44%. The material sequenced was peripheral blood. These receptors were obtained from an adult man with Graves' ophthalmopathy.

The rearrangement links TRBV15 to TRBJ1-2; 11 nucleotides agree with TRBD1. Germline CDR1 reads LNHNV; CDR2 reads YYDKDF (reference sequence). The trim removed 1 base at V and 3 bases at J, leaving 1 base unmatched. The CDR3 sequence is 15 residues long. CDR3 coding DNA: TGTGCCACCAGCAGAGGGACAGGGGGCCACTATGGCTACACCTTC. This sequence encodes CATSRGTGGHYGYTF.

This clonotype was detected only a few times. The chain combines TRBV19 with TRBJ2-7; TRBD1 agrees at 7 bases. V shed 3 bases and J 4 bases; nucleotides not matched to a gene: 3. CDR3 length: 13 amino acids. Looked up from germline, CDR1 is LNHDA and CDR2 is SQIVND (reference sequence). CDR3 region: CASSIGQDYEQYF. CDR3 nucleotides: TGTGCCAGTAGTATCGGACAGGATTACGAGCAGTACTTC.

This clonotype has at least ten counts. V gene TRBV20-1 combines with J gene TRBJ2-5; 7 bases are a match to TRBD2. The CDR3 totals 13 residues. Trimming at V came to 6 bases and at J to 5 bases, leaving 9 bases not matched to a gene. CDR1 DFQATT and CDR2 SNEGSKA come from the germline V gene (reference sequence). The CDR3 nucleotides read TGCAGTGCCACGACTGGGGAGGGGGAGACCCAGTACTTC. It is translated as CSATTGEGETQYF.

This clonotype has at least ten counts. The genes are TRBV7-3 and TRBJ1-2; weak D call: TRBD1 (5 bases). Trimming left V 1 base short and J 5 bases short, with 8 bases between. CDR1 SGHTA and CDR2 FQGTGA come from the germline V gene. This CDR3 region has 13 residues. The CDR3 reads CASSLNAGYGYTF. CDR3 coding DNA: TGTGCCAGCAGCTTAAACGCAGGGTATGGCTACACCTTC.

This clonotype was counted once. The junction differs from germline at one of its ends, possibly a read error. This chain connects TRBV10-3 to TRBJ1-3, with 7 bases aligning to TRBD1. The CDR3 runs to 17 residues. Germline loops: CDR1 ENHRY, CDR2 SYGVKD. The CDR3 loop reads CASSFPTTGTEPNTIYF. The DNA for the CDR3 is TGTGCCAGCAGTTTCCCGACCACCGGGACAGAACCAAACACCATATATTTT.

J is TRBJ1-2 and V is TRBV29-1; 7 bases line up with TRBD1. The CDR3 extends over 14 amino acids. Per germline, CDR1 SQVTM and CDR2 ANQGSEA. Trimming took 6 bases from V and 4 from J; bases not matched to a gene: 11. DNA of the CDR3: TGCAGCGTCCACAGCAGAGGGACAGCCTATGGCTACACCTTC. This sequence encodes CSVHSRGTAYGYTF.

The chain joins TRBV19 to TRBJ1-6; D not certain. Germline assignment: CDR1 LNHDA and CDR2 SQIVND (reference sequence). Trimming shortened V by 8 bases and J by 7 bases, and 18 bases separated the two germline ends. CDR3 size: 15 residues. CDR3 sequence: CASVGHLDNNSPLHF. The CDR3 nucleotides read TGTGCCAGTGTCGGCCACCTCGACAACAATTCACCCCTCCACTTT. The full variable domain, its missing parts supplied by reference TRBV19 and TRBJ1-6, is DGGITQSPKYLFRKEGQNVTLSCEQNLNHDAMYWYRQDPGQGLRLIYYSQIVNDFQKGDIAEGYSVSREKKESFPLTVTSAQKNPTAFYLCASVGHLDNNSPLHFGNGTRLTVT.

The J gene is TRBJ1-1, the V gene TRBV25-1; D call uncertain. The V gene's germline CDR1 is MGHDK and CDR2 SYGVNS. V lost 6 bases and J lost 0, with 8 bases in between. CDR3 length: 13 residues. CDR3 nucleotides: TGTGCCAGCAGGGAACGGGTGAACACTGAAGCTTTCTTT. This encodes CASRERVNTEAFF. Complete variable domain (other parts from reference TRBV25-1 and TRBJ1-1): EADIYQTPRYLVIGTGKKITLECSQTMGHDKMYWYQQDPGMELHLIHYSYGVNSTEKGDLSSESTVSRIRTEHFPLTLESARPSHTSQYLCASRERVNTEAFFGQGTRLTVV.

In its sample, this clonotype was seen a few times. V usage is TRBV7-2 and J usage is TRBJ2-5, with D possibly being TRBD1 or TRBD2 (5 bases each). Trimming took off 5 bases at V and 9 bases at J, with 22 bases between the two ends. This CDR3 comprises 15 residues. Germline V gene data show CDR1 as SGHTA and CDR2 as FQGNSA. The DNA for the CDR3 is TGTGCCAGCAGCCAGAGGGGAGAGGGCAATCAGCCCCAGTACTTC. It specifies CASSQRGEGNQPQYF. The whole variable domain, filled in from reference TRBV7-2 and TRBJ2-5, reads GAGVSQSPSNKVTEKGKDVELRCDPISGHTALYWYRQSLGQGLEFLIYFQGNSAPDKSGLPSDRFSAERTGGSVSTLTIQRTQQEDSAVYLCASSQRGEGNQPQYFGPGTRLLVL.

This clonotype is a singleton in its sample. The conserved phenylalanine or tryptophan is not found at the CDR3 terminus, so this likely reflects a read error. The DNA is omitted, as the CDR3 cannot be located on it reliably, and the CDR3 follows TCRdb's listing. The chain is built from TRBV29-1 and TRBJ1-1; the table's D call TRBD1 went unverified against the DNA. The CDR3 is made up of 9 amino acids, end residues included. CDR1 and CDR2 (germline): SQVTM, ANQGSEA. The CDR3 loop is CSVAGTGGI.

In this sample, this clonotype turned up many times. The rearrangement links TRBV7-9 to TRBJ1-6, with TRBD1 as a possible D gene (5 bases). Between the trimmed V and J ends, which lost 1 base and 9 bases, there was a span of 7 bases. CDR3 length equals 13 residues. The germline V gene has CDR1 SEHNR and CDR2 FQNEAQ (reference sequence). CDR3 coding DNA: TGTGCCAGCAGCTTAGGGGGCCGTTCACCCCTCCACTTT. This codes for CASSLGGRSPLHF. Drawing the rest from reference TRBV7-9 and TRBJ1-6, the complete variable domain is DTGVSQNPRHKITKRGQNVTFRCDPISEHNRLYWYRQTLGQGPEFLTYFQNEAQLEKSRLLSDRFSAERPKGSFSTLEIQRTEQGDSAMYLCASSLGGRSPLHFGNGTRLTVT.

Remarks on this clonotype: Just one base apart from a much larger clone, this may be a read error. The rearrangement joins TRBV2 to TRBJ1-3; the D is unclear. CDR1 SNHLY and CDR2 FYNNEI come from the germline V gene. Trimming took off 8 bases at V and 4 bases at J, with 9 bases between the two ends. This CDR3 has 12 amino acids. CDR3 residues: CASEETGNTIYF. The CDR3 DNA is TGTGCCAGCGAGGAAACCGGAAACACCATATATTTT.

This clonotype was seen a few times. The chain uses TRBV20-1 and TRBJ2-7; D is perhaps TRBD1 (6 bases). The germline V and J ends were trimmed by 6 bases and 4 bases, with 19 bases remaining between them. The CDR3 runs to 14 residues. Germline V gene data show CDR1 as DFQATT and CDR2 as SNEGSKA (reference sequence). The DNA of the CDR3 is TGCAGTGCCCCGAACCGGGACACTGGGTACGAGCAGTACTTC. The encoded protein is CSAPNRDTGYEQYF.

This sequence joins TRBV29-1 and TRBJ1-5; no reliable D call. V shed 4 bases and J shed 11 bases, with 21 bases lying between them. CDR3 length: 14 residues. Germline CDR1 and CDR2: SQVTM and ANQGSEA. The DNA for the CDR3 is TGCAGCGTTGCTCTAAGGACTGGAGGAGAGACCCAGCATTTT. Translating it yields CSVALRTGGETQHF.

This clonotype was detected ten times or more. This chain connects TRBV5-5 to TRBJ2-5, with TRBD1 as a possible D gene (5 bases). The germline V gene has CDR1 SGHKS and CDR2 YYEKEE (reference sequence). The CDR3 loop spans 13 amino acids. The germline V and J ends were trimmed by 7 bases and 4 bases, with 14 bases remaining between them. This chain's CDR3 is CASQGVTLETQYF. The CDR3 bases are TGTGCCAGCCAAGGGGTGACTTTAGAGACCCAGTACTTC.

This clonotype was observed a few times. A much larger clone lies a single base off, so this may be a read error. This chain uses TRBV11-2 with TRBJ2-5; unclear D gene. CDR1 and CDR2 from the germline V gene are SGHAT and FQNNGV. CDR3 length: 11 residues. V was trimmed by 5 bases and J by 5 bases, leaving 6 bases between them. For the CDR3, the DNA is TGTGCCAGCAGCCCCCCGGAGACCCAGTACTTC. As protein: CASSPPETQYF.

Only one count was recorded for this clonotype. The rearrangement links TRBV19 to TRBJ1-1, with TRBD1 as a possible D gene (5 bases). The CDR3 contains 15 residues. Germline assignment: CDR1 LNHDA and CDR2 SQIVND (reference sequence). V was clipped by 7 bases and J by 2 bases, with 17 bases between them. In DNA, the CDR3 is TGTGCCAGTATCTCCAGGGTAGAGATAAACACTGAAGCTTTCTTT. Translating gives CASISRVEINTEAFF.

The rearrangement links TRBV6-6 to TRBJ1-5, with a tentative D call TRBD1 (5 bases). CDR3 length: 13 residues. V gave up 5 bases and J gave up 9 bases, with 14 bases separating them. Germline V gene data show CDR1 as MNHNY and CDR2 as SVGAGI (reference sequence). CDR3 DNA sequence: TGTGCCAGCAGTCGGGGGGGGATCCGGCCCCAGCATTTT. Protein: CASSRGGIRPQHF.

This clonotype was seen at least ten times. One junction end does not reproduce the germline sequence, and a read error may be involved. In DNA form, the CDR3 reads TGTGCCAGCAGAGGGCTTTTAGGATCTTCATTC. Its translation is CASRGLLGSSF. This chain links TRBV7-9 with TRBJ2-5, with D unresolved. This CDR3 is built from 11 residues. Per germline, CDR1 SEHNR and CDR2 FQNEAQ (reference sequence).

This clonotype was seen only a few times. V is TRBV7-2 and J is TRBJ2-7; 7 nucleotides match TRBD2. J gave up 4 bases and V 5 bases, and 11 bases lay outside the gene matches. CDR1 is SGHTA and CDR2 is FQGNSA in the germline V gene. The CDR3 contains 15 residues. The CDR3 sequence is CASSTRPGGKYEQYF. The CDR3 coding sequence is TGTGCCAGCAGCACCCGCCCCGGGGGGAAATACGAGCAGTACTTC.

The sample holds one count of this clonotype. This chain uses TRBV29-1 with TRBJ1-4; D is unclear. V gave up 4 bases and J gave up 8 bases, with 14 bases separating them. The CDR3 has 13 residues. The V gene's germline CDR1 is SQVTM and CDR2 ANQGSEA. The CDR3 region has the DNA TGCAGCGTTGCTGGCAGGTTGGGCGAAAAACTGTTTTTT. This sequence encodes CSVAGRLGEKLFF. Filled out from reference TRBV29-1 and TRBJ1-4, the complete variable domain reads SAVISQKPSRDICQRGTSLTIQCQVDSQVTMMFWYRQQPGQSLTLIATANQGSEATYESGFVIDKFPISRPNLTFSTLTVSNMSPEDSSIYLCSVAGRLGEKLFFGSGTQLSVL.